This T cell receptor (beta chain) was documented in a study of cytomegalovirus exposure and HLA in healthy donors (dated by TCRdb to about 2017). With respect to the entire study: According to an earlier analysis of a few hundred of the donors, 150 million to 200 million T cells yielded 90 million to 130 million unique TCR beta sequences and approximately 300 Gb of sequence data. Typing coverage differed by locus: A, B, C, DRB1 and DQB1 were typed in about 629-640 donors, DQA1 in 522, DPA1 in roughly 590, and DPB1 in around 440. To predict cytomegalovirus infection status, the study brought together high-throughput TCR immunosequencing, statistical association of individual TCRs with disease status, and machine learning. Across approximately 400 genotyped donors of the cohort, an average of approximately 240,000 unique TCR beta nucleotide sequences per donor were sequenced, and roughly a sixth of those sequences were non-productive. A separate validation cohort of 100 to 150 different subjects was used in addition to the 666-subject first cohort. The study used immunosequencing to profile the T cell repertoires of several hundred subjects and linked those repertoires to cytomegalovirus serostatus. The study was designed to test whether signatures of past pathogen exposure could be identified by cataloging public T cell receptors. In a later genetic analysis, genome-wide SNP genotypes for about 60% of the 666 donors were used, and that subset was treated as a discovery cohort. An early release that covered some 630 HLA-typed donors contained 300 to 350 gigabases of sequencing data and 75 million to 100 million unique TCR sequences. Roughly 5 DR-DQ haplotypes were handled as single units for association and clustering, since linkage in the cohort was strong. All discovery cohort repertoires had been generated on a single sequencing platform. Both class I and class II loci were covered by HLA typing, at four-digit resolution. An earlier analysis of a few hundred of the donors applied high-throughput TCR beta sequencing to assess whether each TCR beta V gene segment acted as functional or pseudogenic. Donor age, sex, ethnicity and CMV serostatus were compiled together with the repertoire data. A later analysis re-examined previously published TCR beta repertoires from roughly 650 donors and added high-resolution HLA genotyping to investigate patterns of TCR occurrence. Rather than drawing on any new phenotypic data, the later analysis identified candidate immune exposures from TCR beta sequences and the way those sequences occurred across donors. Of the roughly 430 genotyped donors, over 65% fell in the genetic ancestry cluster associated with self-reported Caucasian donors. What the work shows at the level of the full study, not this receptor alone: In this cohort, only TCR beta chains were sequenced, and detectable features were limited by the absence of alpha or paired-chain data. A later analysis found that most CMV-associated TCR beta chains appeared HLA-restricted, with HLA associations seemingly driven largely by CMV exposure. Specific HLA alleles were associated with about 17,000 TCR beta sequences at a false discovery rate of 0.05 in a later analysis. Compared with equally common non-associated chains, HLA-associated TCR beta chains in a later analysis were more clonally expanded and had lower generation probabilities. The study gave a list of 150 to 200 TCR beta chains associated with cytomegalovirus. A further reported finding was that TCR beta sequences accurately predicted the HLA-A and HLA-B alleles for most subjects in the first cohort. Several of the top co-occurrence clusters appeared to be linked to parvovirus B19, influenza, CMV and Epstein-Barr virus, according to a later analysis. An association between a missense DCLRE1C variant and V-gene and J-gene trimming of TCR beta chains was found in a later genetic analysis and replicated in an independent cohort. The earlier analysis of fewer than 750 of the donors excluded around 17 rarely observed V segments, including chromosome 9 orphons, because counts were too low. According to a later analysis, TCR association rates differed among HLA loci, with DRB1 alleles showing the most associated TCRs and HLA-C alleles showing the fewest. Because HLA typing was missing for some donors at each locus, association tests included only the typed subset. Compared with the 666-donor mean, donors in an Asian-associated ancestry cluster had fewer N-insertions in productive TCRs, according to a later genetic analysis. Because the 87-base-pair reads could not distinguish some IMGT-functional V segments, including TRBV6-2 and TRBV6-3, those segments were excluded. In vitro tests confirmed that a few of the cytomegalovirus-associated TCR beta chains recognize cytomegalovirus antigens. Strong co-occurrence of HLA alleles, especially DR and DQ, made assigning TCR associations to individual alleles difficult. An earlier analysis of several hundred of the donors showed that most TCR beta V segments appeared in productive rearrangements either about 87% or about 30% of the time, which broadly matched IMGT annotations. Across donors, most TCR sequences were observed very rarely, whereas some public TCRs were present in many individuals. According to the authors, the approach could potentially be generalized to other disease states and immunological phenotypes. For the cohort, immune exposure information was limited to CMV serostatus. A group of highly shared sequence variants was considered likely to be a technical artifact of the sequencing pipeline. Correlated functional status among segregating V segments might be attributable to linkage disequilibrium, but an unknown experimental factor could not be ruled out. The classifier was reported to diagnose cytomegalovirus status with high specificity and sensitivity in both the original cohort and the validation cohort. Roughly uniform sequencing depth across donors was assumed in presence/absence analyses, although this assumption may not hold.

The protocol used for the library was the immunoSEQ multiplex PCR assay. The multiplex PCR relied on a mix of 60 forward primers for TCR Vbeta segments and 13 reverse primers for TCR Jbeta segments. Amplification of the CDR3 region of rearranged TCR beta genes was performed with a multiplex PCR assay on genomic DNA. The amplified TCR beta libraries were sequenced on the Illumina HiSeq System as 87-base-pair reads. In the paper's pipeline: In a later analysis, 80 million or so unique TCR beta chains were counted across the approximately 640 repertoires, and around 10 million of these chains were shared by at least two donors. To remove PCR and sequencing errors, raw reads were error-corrected and collapsed into unique sequences using a nearest-neighbor algorithm that merged closely related sequences. To assign V, D and J gene segments, CDR3 sequences were aligned to IMGT reference sequences. For a sequence to be retained, a match of at least six nucleotides to both a V gene segment and a J gene segment was required. Rearrangements were classified as productive when the CDR3 lacked stop codons and remained in frame with V and J, and all other rearrangements were classified as non-productive. CDR3 was defined by IMGT convention, running from the second conserved V-encoded cysteine to the conserved J-encoded phenylalanine. The earlier analysis of about 610 of the donors excluded sequences that lacked an unambiguous match to a single V gene segment. An earlier analysis of a few hundred of the donors called V segments functional above 56.7% productive rearrangements and segregating when the between-donor standard deviation exceeded 5%. A statistical classification framework was built to diagnose cytomegalovirus status from the catalog of TCR beta chain sequences. V and J gene assignment, in a later analysis, came from comparing TCR nucleotide sequences with IMGT/GENE-DB human TR gene sequences. In a later analysis, CDR3 sequences and most-parsimonious VDJ recombination scenarios were assigned using the TCRdist pipeline. In a later analysis, each TCR beta chain was defined by its CDR3 amino acid sequence together with its V-gene family, and reads without a unique V-gene family were excluded. A later analysis removed nearly 600 highly shared, low-generation-probability nucleotide sequences to deal with suspected cross-contamination and a sequencing artifact. For each public chain, a later analysis derived a clonal expansion index from normalized ranks of inferred template counts within each repertoire. In a later analysis, generation probabilities were computed with a VDJ recombination model fitted to out-of-frame rearrangements, and the resulting probabilities were checked against IGoR. In a later analysis, TCR-TCR, TCR-HLA and TCR-CMV co-occurrence was scored with hypergeometric tests, and a repertoire-size bias correction was applied to TCR pairs. A later analysis estimated false discovery rates by permuting HLA or CMV assignments 20 times. A later analysis grouped co-occurring TCRs with DBSCAN, adding TCRdist sequence similarity when clustering within HLA-allele-positive subsets. Co-occurrence clustering excluded repertoires with fewer than 30,000 or more than 120,000 public chains, plus five with anomalous nucleotide sharing. As stored in TCRdb, this immuneACCESS dataset retains in-frame rearrangements with V and J assigned. A fraction of the clones does not appear; measured against another copy, unresolved V genes explain less than half of the discrepancy, and the remainder lacks a known reason. The V and J calls and clone size come from that table; D and trimming were worked out from the DNA. The table for this sample lists around 180,000 clones; around 73% of them were counted only once. The leading ten clones occupy more than 2% of the sample.

In regard to this clone: What this receptor recognizes is not known. The input lacks base qualities; no much larger clone sits a single base away.

The cohort was made up of about 670 healthy bone marrow donors. At the time of sampling, every cohort member was nominally healthy, though immune exposures that went unrecorded were likely present. The donor tested CMV seronegative and was one of the 352 seronegative cohort members. A peripheral blood sample was collected from each donor, and TCR beta sequencing was performed on peripheral blood mononuclear cells. Genomic DNA extraction from the blood cell samples was performed with the Qiagen DNeasy Blood Extraction Kit. The CDR3 goes from the cysteine to the phenylalanine over 12 residues. The CDR3 DNA has 36 bases and is translated from base 1. Cut back by 0 bases and 6 bases, the V and J ends lie 7 bases apart. For CDR1 and CDR2, the germline V gene (reference sequence) lists GTSNPN and SVGIG.

Source material: PBMCs. The clonotype originates from a man aged 60-69 years in good health and CMV-seronegative. The chain joins TRBV30 to TRBJ2-3, and possibly TRBD2, on 5 matching bases. Read as DNA, the sequence is TGTGCCTGGAGTGTAAGCGGTGATACGCAGTATTTT. Translated, it gives CAWSVSGDTQYF.